Each of the 9 T cell receptor beta chains below was sequenced from the same sample in a study of neurological immune-mediated disorders. TCRdb recomputed calls from the 5' RACE reads with MiXCR, one row per CDR3 protein. The sample records 66,000 or so distinct CDR3 sequences, around 5.2% being singletons. Sequenced: PBMCs. The receptors were sampled from a woman in her 30s with multiple sclerosis.

This clonotype was seen at least ten times. V gene TRBV11-2 combines with J gene TRBJ1-1, with D unresolved. Trimming took off 4 bases at V and 4 bases at J, with 10 bases between the two ends. The CDR3 covers 13 residues. Germline CDR1 SGHAT, CDR2 FQNNGV. CDR3 sequence (DNA): TGTGCCAGCAGCTACGGGCGGGGCACTGAAGCTTTCTTT. The encoded protein is CASSYGRGTEAFF.

This clonotype was seen ten or more times. The rearrangement uses TRBV5-5 and TRBJ2-7, with a tentative D call TRBD1 (7 bases). The CDR3 runs 18 residues. CDR1 is SGHKS, CDR2 YYEKEE, per germline (reference sequence). Trimming removed 4 bases at V and 3 bases at J, with 26 bases between. CDR3 nucleotides: TGTGCCAGCAGCGAGGAGGGGACGGGGACAGAGGAGATCTACGAGCAGTACTTC. It yields the protein CASSEEGTGTEEIYEQYF.

A single count supports this clonotype. The J gene is TRBJ2-3, the V gene TRBV5-5; perhaps TRBD2 as D (5 bases). The CDR3 runs to 15 residues. Germline values: CDR1 SGHKS, CDR2 YYEKEE (reference sequence). Trimming left V 0 bases short and J 2 bases short, with 10 bases between. The CDR3 DNA reads TGTGCCAGCAGCTTGGGACTACTAAACACAGATACGCAGTATTTT. This codes for CASSLGLLNTDTQYF. The full variable domain, with the rest looked up from reference TRBV5-5 and TRBJ2-3, is DAGVTQSPTHLIKTRGQQVTLRCSPISGHKSVSWYQQVLGQGPQFIFQYYEKEERGRGNFPDRFSARQFPNYSSELNVNALLLGDSALYLCASSLGLLNTDTQYFGPGTRLTVL.

This clonotype was picked up many times. V and J are TRBV5-1 and TRBJ2-5, with TRBD2 identical over 9 bases. Unmatched junction bases numbered 5, after V lost 0 bases and J lost 5 bases. Germline V gene lookup returns CDR1 SGHRS and CDR2 YFSETQ. CDR3 length: 15 residues. CDR3 residues: CASSLASSGAETQYF. CDR3 nucleotides: TGCGCCAGCAGCTTGGCCTCTAGCGGGGCGGAGACCCAGTACTTC.

This clonotype was seen repeatedly, ten times or more. The junction shows a germline mismatch at one end, possibly a read error. The CDR3 bases are TGTGCCAGCAGTGGGTCGACAGGGCCCAATCAGCCCCAGAATTTT. Its protein product is CASSGSTGPNQPQNF. The chain is built from TRBV25-1 and TRBJ1-5; the match to TRBD1 covers 7 bases. The V gene's germline CDR1 is MGHDK and CDR2 SYGVNS. This CDR3 is built from 15 residues.

This clonotype was counted ten times or more. The gene calls are TRBV20-1 and TRBJ1-6; D perhaps matches TRBD1 (5 bases). The CDR3 extends over 13 amino acids. Germline V gives CDR1 DFQATT, CDR2 SNEGSKA (reference sequence). V dropped 3 bases and J dropped 9 bases, with 12 bases sitting between them. The CDR3 protein is CSASPDSGSPLHF. In nucleotides, the CDR3 is TGCAGTGCTAGCCCTGACAGCGGTTCACCCCTCCACTTT.

In this sample, this clonotype turned up a few times. Given a much more abundant clone one base away, this may be a read error. This chain's CDR3 is CASSLDRLFSDTQYF. The CDR3 DNA reads as TGCGCCAGCAGCTTGGATAGATTATTTTCAGATACGCAGTATTTT. V and J are TRBV5-1 and TRBJ2-3; no firm D call. The germline V and J ends were trimmed by 0 bases and 4 bases, with 12 bases remaining between them. In germline, CDR1 is SGHRS, CDR2 YFSETQ. The CDR3 spans 15 residues.

The sample holds many counts of this clonotype. One end of the junction is discordant with germline, which a read error may explain. The chain is built from TRBV3-1 and TRBJ2-3; 7 bases are shared with TRBD2. The CDR3 spans 14 residues. Germline V gene sequence: CDR1 LGHDT, CDR2 YNNKEL (reference sequence). The CDR3 here is CATSGDWSTDTQYF. The CDR3 region has the DNA TGTGCCACCAGCGGGGATTGGAGCACAGATACGCAGTATTTT.

The genes are TRBV7-2 and TRBJ2-2; D not certain. Germline V gene sequence: CDR1 SGHTA, CDR2 FQGNSA. Trimming left V 5 bases short and J 3 bases short, with 10 bases between. The CDR3 sequence is 14 residues long. The CDR3 sequence is CASSLRTYTGELFF. CDR3 sequence (DNA): TGTGCCAGCAGCCTCCGAACTTACACCGGGGAGCTGTTTTTT.